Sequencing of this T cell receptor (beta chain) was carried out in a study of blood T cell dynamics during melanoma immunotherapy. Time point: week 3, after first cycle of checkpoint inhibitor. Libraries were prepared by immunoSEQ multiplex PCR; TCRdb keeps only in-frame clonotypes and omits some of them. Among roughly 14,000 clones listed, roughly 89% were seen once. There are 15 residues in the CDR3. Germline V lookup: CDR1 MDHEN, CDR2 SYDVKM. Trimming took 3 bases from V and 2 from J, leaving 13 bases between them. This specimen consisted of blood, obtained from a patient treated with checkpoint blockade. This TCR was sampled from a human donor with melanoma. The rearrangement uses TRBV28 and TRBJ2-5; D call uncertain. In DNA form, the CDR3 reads TGTGCCAGCAGTTTGGGTTCGGCTACTCAAGAGACCCAGTACTTC. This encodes CASSLGSATQETQYF.